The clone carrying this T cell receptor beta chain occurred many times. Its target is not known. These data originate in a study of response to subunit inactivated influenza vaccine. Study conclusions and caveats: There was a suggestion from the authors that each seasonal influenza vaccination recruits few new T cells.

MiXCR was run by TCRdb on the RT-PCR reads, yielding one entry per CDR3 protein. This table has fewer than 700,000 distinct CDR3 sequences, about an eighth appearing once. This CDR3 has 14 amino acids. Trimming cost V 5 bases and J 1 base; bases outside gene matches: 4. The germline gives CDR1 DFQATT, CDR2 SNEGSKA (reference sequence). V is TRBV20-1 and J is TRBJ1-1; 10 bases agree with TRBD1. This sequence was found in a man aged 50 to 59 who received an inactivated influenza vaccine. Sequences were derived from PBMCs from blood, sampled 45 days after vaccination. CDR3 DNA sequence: TGCAGTGCTGGACGACAGGGGGCGAACACTGAAGCTTTCTTT. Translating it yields CSAGRQGANTEAFF.